This paragraph reports one TCR beta chain. The antigen is not known. An end of the junction does not agree with germline; a read error may underlie this. This sample is drawn from a study of CD8 T cells in ankylosing spondylitis. TCRdb ran MiXCR on the 5' RACE reads and lists one entry per CDR3 protein. The repertoire holds some 250,000 distinct CDR3 sequences, with roughly a quarter as singletons. Germline CDR1 is LGHDT and CDR2 is YNNKEL (reference sequence). This CDR3 has 17 residues. Findings of the study overall: What appeared characteristic of ankylosing spondylitis blood was a TCR beta motif of fewer than ten highly homologous variants. Significant enrichment of disease-linked clones was reportedly seen in matched ankylosing spondylitis synovial fluid.

This chain links TRBV3-1 with TRBJ2-1; 10 bases line up with TRBD2. The sequence derives from a male donor with ankylosing spondylitis or in good health (not recorded which). The sequenced material came from blood, either unsorted or a sorted T cell fraction (not recorded which). The CDR3 reads CACSHLAGADTNNEQFF. In DNA, the CDR3 is TGTGCCTGCAGCCATCTAGCGGGGGCCGATACCAACAATGAGCAGTTCTTC.